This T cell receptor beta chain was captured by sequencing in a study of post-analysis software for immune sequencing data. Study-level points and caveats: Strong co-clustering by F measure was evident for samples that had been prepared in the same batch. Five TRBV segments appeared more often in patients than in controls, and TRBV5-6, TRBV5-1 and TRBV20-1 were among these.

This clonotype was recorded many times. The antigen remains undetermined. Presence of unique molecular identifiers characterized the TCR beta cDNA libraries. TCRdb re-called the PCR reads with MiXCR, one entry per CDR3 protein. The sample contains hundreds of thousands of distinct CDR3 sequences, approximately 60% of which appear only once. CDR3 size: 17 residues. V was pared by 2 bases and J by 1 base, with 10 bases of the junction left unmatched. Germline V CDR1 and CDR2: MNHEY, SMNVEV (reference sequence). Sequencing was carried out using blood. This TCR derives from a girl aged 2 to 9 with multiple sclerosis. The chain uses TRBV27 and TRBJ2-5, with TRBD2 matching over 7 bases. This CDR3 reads CASSLAGRAPTQETQYF. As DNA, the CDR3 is TGTGCCAGCAGTTTAGCAGGGAGGGCTCCTACCCAAGAGACCCAGTACTTC.